The 28 T cell receptor beta chains presented below share a single source sample, sequenced in a study of blood T cell repertoires in COVID-19. Libraries were prepared by immunoSEQ multiplex PCR; TCRdb keeps only in-frame clonotypes and omits some of them. The sample carries about 35,000 clones, more than 70% recorded once. Sequencing was done on a sample of peripheral blood. These receptors were taken from a human donor in a cohort sampled during active COVID-19.

This clone is a singleton in its sample. This rearrangement joins TRBV5-5 to TRBJ1-4; the match to TRBD1 covers 7 bases. Germline CDR1 is SGHKS and CDR2 is YYEKEE (reference sequence). With 4 bases clipped from V and 8 bases from J, the junction kept 14 bases outside the gene matches. The CDR3 consists of 16 residues. The CDR3 sequence: CASSPTPTGFGEKLFF. Written as DNA, the CDR3 is TGTGCCAGCAGCCCTACACCGACAGGGTTCGGAGAAAAACTGTTTTTT.

This clone was seen only once. V usage is TRBV4-1 and J usage is TRBJ2-7; 8 nucleotides agree with TRBD1. Germline assignment: CDR1 MGHRA and CDR2 YSYEKL. V trimming: 4 bases; J trimming: 4 bases; junction bases outside the gene matches: 6. This CDR3 contains 14 residues. The CDR3 DNA reads TGCGCCAGCAGCCCCCAGGGGGCCCTTTACGAGCAGTACTTC. Its protein is CASSPQGALYEQYF.

This rearrangement joins TRBV5-1 to TRBJ1-3; no clear D. CDR1 and CDR2 from the germline V gene are SGHRS and YFSETQ. Trimming cost V 0 bases and J 0 bases, with 7 bases left between them. The CDR3 runs 15 residues. CDR3 DNA sequence: TGCGCCAGCAGCTTGGGAGGGAGCTCTGGAAACACCATATATTTT. This gives the protein CASSLGGSSGNTIYF.

This rearrangement joins TRBV7-9 to TRBJ2-3; TRBD2 might be the D (6 bases). Between the trimmed V and J ends, which lost 3 bases and 0 bases, there was a span of 7 bases. CDR3 length: 14 residues. Germline CDR1 and CDR2: SEHNR and FQNEAQ (reference sequence). The CDR3 here is CASSFGTSTDTQYF. The CDR3 bases are TGTGCCAGCAGCTTCGGGACTAGCACAGATACGCAGTATTTT.

This chain links TRBV5-4 with TRBJ2-5; 10 bases align to TRBD1. This CDR3 is built from 14 residues. J gave up 7 bases and V 4 bases, and 7 bases lay outside the gene matches. Per germline, CDR1 SGHNT and CDR2 YYREEE (reference sequence). The CDR3 DNA reads as TGTGCCAGCAGCCCCGGGACAGGGGAGGGGACCCAGTACTTC. As protein: CASSPGTGEGTQYF.

This clone was recorded a few times. The chain links TRBV11-2 to TRBJ2-3; D is ambiguous. The germline V gene has CDR1 SGHAT and CDR2 FQNNGV. V dropped 5 bases and J dropped 5 bases, with 14 bases sitting between them. CDR3 length: 14 amino acids. The CDR3 region has the DNA TGTGCCAGCAGCACGCCGACCCGACTAGATACGCAGTATTTT. Amino acids: CASSTPTRLDTQYF.

The gene calls are TRBV28 and TRBJ1-5; D perhaps matches TRBD1 (6 bases). Trimming stripped 8 bases from V and 2 bases from J, with 13 bases between. Germline values: CDR1 MDHEN, CDR2 SYDVKM. The CDR3 spans 14 residues. The CDR3 sequence: CASHRGGRNQPQHF. CDR3 DNA: TGTGCCAGCCATAGGGGGGGTCGCAATCAGCCCCAGCATTTT.

The chain employs TRBV27 and TRBJ1-2, with 10 bases lining up with TRBD1. V lost 9 bases, J lost 4 bases, and 17 bases stayed unmatched. This CDR3 has 17 amino acids. CDR1 is MNHEY, CDR2 SMNVEV, per germline (reference sequence). CDR3 sequence (DNA): TGTGCCAGAATCCGGGGACAGGGGTATTGGGCTACCTATGGCTACACCTTC. It translates to CARIRGQGYWATYGYTF.

The chain uses TRBV19 and TRBJ2-5; 8 bases fit TRBD2. Germline CDR1 is LNHDA and CDR2 is SQIVND (reference sequence). V trimming: 5 bases; J trimming: 5 bases; junction bases outside the gene matches: 7. There are 14 residues in the CDR3. CDR3 DNA sequence: TGTGCCAGTAGTTCCAAGGCGGGAGGCGAGACCCAGTACTTC. Translated: CASSSKAGGETQYF.

The V call is TRBV11-2, the J call TRBJ2-7, with 13 bases aligning to TRBD2. Germline V gene lookup returns CDR1 SGHAT and CDR2 FQNNGV. The CDR3 covers 14 residues. J lost 5 bases, V lost 5 bases, and 3 bases had no gene match. The CDR3 reads CASSRTSGGHEQYF. The DNA of the CDR3 is TGTGCCAGCAGCCGGACTAGCGGGGGACACGAGCAGTACTTC.

This clone was seen once. The chain has TRBV5-1 and TRBJ2-1, with TRBD2 matching 8 bases. In germline, CDR1 is SGHRS, CDR2 YFSETQ. V was clipped by 2 bases and J by 6 bases; unmatched bases: 4. This CDR3 region has 14 residues. CDR3 nucleotide sequence: TGCGCCAGCAGCTTTGGGACTAGGAGCAATGAGCAGTTCTTC. Translated, it gives CASSFGTRSNEQFF. The full variable domain, its missing parts supplied by reference TRBV5-1 and TRBJ2-1, is KAGVTQTPRYLIKTRGQQVTLSCSPISGHRSVSWYQQTPGQGLQFLFEYFSETQRNKGNFPGRFSGRQFSNSRSEMNVSTLELGDSALYLCASSFGTRSNEQFFGPGTRLTVL.

The genes are TRBV12-5 and TRBJ1-4; possible D gene TRBD1, 6 bases. Germline-derived CDR1 and CDR2 are LGHNT and FRNRAP. The V and J ends lost 7 bases and 3 bases respectively, with 18 bases between them. This CDR3 region has 16 residues. CDR3: CASAPPDRQANEKLFF. CDR3 bases: TGTGCTAGTGCCCCACCCGATAGACAGGCTAATGAAAAACTGTTTTTT.

The chain recombines TRBV6-5 with TRBJ2-3; 10 bases line up with TRBD2. The CDR3 is 14 residues long. Germline V gene data show CDR1 as MNHEY and CDR2 as SVGAGI. Germline trimming cut 8 bases from V and 4 bases from J; bases unmatched to any gene: 6. The CDR3 is CASGKAGGADTQYF. CDR3 DNA sequence: TGTGCCAGCGGAAAAGCGGGGGGGGCAGATACGCAGTATTTT.

This chain connects TRBV7-2 to TRBJ1-2; D possibly corresponds to TRBD1 (5 bases). CDR3 size: 16 residues. The germline CDR1 and CDR2 sequences are SGHTA and FQGNSA. V dropped 1 base and J dropped 8 bases, with 20 bases sitting between them. CDR3 in amino acids: CASSLVPQGAVEGYTF. CDR3 DNA: TGTGCCAGCAGCTTAGTCCCGCAGGGCGCGGTCGAGGGCTACACCTTC.

The V and J genes are TRBV7-2 and TRBJ2-1; D is unclear. The CDR3 runs 13 residues. CDR1 SGHTA and CDR2 FQGNSA come from the germline V gene. Trimming cost V 1 base and J 4 bases, with 5 bases left between them. The CDR3 region has the DNA TGTGCCAGCAGCTTAGGTAGTTACAATGAGCAGTTCTTC. This gives the protein CASSLGSYNEQFF. The full variable domain, its missing parts supplied by reference TRBV7-2 and TRBJ2-1, is GAGVSQSPSNKVTEKGKDVELRCDPISGHTALYWYRQSLGQGLEFLIYFQGNSAPDKSGLPSDRFSAERTGGSVSTLTIQRTQQEDSAVYLCASSLGSYNEQFFGPGTRLTVL.

V gene TRBV6-5 combines with J gene TRBJ1-1; a weak D match, TRBD1 (5 bases). This CDR3 has 13 residues. Trimming cost V 8 bases and J 8 bases, with 18 bases left between them. Per germline, CDR1 MNHEY and CDR2 SVGAGI. The chain's CDR3 is CASRNSGSLEAFF. CDR3 nucleotides: TGTGCCAGCCGCAATTCAGGGTCCCTAGAAGCTTTCTTT.

The chain recombines TRBV4-2 with TRBJ1-4; D call uncertain. This CDR3 has 15 residues. Trimming left V 4 bases short and J 8 bases short, with 17 bases between. Germline loops: CDR1 LGHNA, CDR2 YNFKEQ. CDR3 sequence (DNA): TGTGCCAGCAGCCTAGCCTCAGCCGCCGAAGAAAAACTGTTTTTT. Amino acid sequence: CASSLASAAEEKLFF.

The chain is built from TRBV6-2 or TRBV6-3 and TRBJ2-7; perhaps TRBD1 as D (5 bases). This CDR3 is 12 amino acids long. Germline V gene lookup returns CDR1 MNHEY and CDR2 SVGEGT. Trimming cost V 2 bases and J 5 bases, with 7 bases left between them. CDR3 amino acids: CASSYGANEQYF. CDR3 DNA: TGTGCCAGCAGTTACGGGGCAAACGAGCAGTACTTC.

This rearrangement joins TRBV28 to TRBJ2-1; TRBD2 matches at 7 bases. Per germline, CDR1 MDHEN and CDR2 SYDVKM. The CDR3 is 17 amino acids. The V and J ends lost 5 bases and 2 bases, in that order; junction bases with no gene match: 12. This CDR3 reads CASSRVAGDSPYNEQFF. For the CDR3, the DNA is TGTGCCAGCAGTCGCGTCGCGGGGGATAGTCCCTACAATGAGCAGTTCTTC.

This clone was seen just once. V usage is TRBV7-2 and J usage is TRBJ2-5; a possible D gene is TRBD1 (5 bases). V was cut by 5 bases and J by 4 bases, with 17 bases left in between. Germline lookup yields CDR1 SGHTA and CDR2 FQGNSA. The CDR3 length is 15 residues. CDR3 sequence reads: CASSPRQRIGETQYF. The DNA of the CDR3 is TGTGCCAGCAGCCCTCGACAGAGAATCGGAGAGACCCAGTACTTC. Based on the CDR3 plus reference TRBV7-2 and TRBJ2-5, the full variable domain is GAGVSQSPSNKVTEKGKDVELRCDPISGHTALYWYRQSLGQGLEFLIYFQGNSAPDKSGLPSDRFSAERTGGSVSTLTIQRTQQEDSAVYLCASSPRQRIGETQYFGPGTRLLVL.

This clone was detected only a few times. The chain employs TRBV11-3 and TRBJ1-1, with no clear D. The CDR3 runs to 13 residues. The V and J ends lost 0 bases and 11 bases respectively, with 13 bases between them. Germline CDR1 and CDR2: SGHNT and YENEEA. The CDR3 region has the DNA TGTGCCAGCAGCTTAGATCCCGGCCGGGAGGCTTTCTTT. This gives the protein CASSLDPGREAFF.

This sequence joins TRBV21-1 and TRBJ2-5; the D segment call TRBD1 is taken from the table without a DNA check. TRBV21-1 is recorded as a pseudogene. The CDR3 length is 14 residues. The CDR3 nucleotides read TGTGCCAGCAGCAGACAGGTTGTGGGGGAGACCCAGTACTTC. It is translated as CASSRQVVGETQYF.

The genes are TRBV7-2 and TRBJ1-5; maybe TRBD1 (6 bases). This CDR3 spans 15 amino acids. Germline V gives CDR1 SGHTA, CDR2 FQGNSA. Trimming stripped 3 bases from V and 5 bases from J, with 14 bases between. CDR3 DNA sequence: TGTGCCAGCAGCTTCGGGGGGCTGGTATATCAGCCCCAGCATTTT. As protein: CASSFGGLVYQPQHF.

The chain links TRBV9 to TRBJ2-3, with 10 nucleotides matching TRBD1. Unmatched junction bases numbered 3, after V lost 3 bases and J lost 2 bases. The CDR3 covers 15 residues. Germline V lookup: CDR1 SGDLS, CDR2 YYNGEE. The CDR3 is CASSADRGFTDTQYF. DNA of the CDR3: TGTGCCAGCAGCGCGGACAGGGGGTTCACAGATACGCAGTATTTT. Looking up the rest from reference TRBV9 and TRBJ2-3 gives the full variable domain: DSGVTQTPKHLITATGQRVTLRCSPRSGDLSVYWYQQSLDQGLQFLIQYYNGEERAKGNILERFSAQQFPDLHSELNLSSLELGDSALYFCASSADRGFTDTQYFGPGTRLTVL.

In this sample, this clone turned up once. This chain joins TRBV27 and TRBJ2-6; 7 positions match TRBD1. The CDR3 runs 18 residues. Germline-derived CDR1 and CDR2 are MNHEY and SMNVEV (reference sequence). The V gene end was trimmed by 5 bases and the J gene end by 0 bases; junction bases not matched to a gene: 10. CDR3 sequence (DNA): TGTGCCAGCAGTCGTTGGACAGGAAGGTCCTCTGGGGCCAACGTCCTGACTTTC. Translation gives CASSRWTGRSSGANVLTF.

CDR3 sequence: CASSLIRGLTGANVLTF. The DNA for the CDR3 is TGTGCCAGCAGCTTAATCAGGGGGCTAACGGGGGCCAACGTCCTGACTTTC. V is TRBV5-6 and J is TRBJ2-6; 8 bases align to TRBD1. After removal of 2 bases from V and 4 bases from J, the junction contained 8 bases not matched to a gene. From germline, CDR1 is SGHDT and CDR2 YYEEEE. The CDR3 runs 17 residues.

This clone appeared once. The chain joins TRBV27 to TRBJ1-6, with D perhaps matching TRBD1 (5 bases). The V gene lost 3 bases and the J gene lost 5 bases, with 11 bases spanning the gap. Germline lookup yields CDR1 MNHEY and CDR2 SMNVEV (reference sequence). This CDR3 region has 15 residues. The CDR3 nucleotides are TGTGCCAGCAGTTTTTGGCGGGGGGATAATTCACCCCTCCACTTT. It is translated as CASSFWRGDNSPLHF.

V and J are TRBV24-1 and TRBJ2-1; 9 bases map to TRBD1. Germline lookup yields CDR1 KGHDR and CDR2 SFDVKD. The CDR3 has 17 residues. The V gene end was trimmed by 3 bases and the J gene end by 0 bases; junction bases not matched to a gene: 5. CDR3 protein: CATSDPGTGSSYNEQFF. In nucleotides, the CDR3 is TGTGCCACCAGTGATCCTGGGACAGGGAGCTCCTACAATGAGCAGTTCTTC.